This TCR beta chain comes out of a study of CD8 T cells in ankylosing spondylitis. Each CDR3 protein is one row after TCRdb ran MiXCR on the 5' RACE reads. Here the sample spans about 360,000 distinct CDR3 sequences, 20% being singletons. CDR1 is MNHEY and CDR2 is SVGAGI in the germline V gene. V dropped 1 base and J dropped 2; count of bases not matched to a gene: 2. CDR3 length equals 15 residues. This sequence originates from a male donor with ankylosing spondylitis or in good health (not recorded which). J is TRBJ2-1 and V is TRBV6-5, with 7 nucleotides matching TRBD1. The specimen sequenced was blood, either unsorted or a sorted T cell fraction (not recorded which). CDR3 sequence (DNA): TGTGCCAGCAGTTACTGGCAGGGGGCCTACAATGAGCAGTTCTTC. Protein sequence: CASSYWQGAYNEQFF.